The TCR beta chain under discussion was sequenced for a study of blood T cell repertoires in COVID-19. The protocol was immunoSEQ multiplex PCR, while the TCRdb copy is restricted to in-frame clones and leaves out a portion. Of some 120,000 clones detected, roughly nine tenths appear once; the ten largest clones hold 1.5% to 2%. This CDR3 region has 15 residues. The germline V gene has CDR1 GTSNPN and CDR2 SVGIG (reference sequence). Losses at the gene ends were 2 bases for V and 4 bases for J; bases not matched to a gene: 8. The TCR was taken from a human donor with active COVID-19. The donor label of this sample is uncertain. V is TRBV30 and J is TRBJ2-1; 7 bases are a match to TRBD1. Sequenced material: peripheral blood. The CDR3 nucleotides read TGTGCCTGGAGTCCTTTAGGGACAGCATACAATGAGCAGTTCTTC. Protein product: CAWSPLGTAYNEQFF.